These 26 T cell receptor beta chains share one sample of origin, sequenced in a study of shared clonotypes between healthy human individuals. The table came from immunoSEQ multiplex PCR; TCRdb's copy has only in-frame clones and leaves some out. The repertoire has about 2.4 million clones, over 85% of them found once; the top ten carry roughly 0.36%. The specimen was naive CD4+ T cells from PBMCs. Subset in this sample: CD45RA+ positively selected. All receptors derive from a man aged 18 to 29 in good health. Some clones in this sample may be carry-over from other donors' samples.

This CDR3 is CASSQVGPSGNKETQYF. The CDR3 DNA follows: TGTGCCAGCAGCCAAGTGGGTCCTAGCGGGAATAAAGAGACCCAGTACTTC. The V gene is TRBV4-2, the J gene TRBJ2-5; TRBD2 matches 9 bases. Unmatched junction bases numbered 9, after V lost 1 base and J lost 3 bases. The CDR3 runs to 17 residues. CDR1 and CDR2 from the germline V gene are LGHNA and YNFKEQ.

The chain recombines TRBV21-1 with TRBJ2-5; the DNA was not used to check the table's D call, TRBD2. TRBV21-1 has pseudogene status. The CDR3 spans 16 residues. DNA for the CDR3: TGTGCCAGCAGCCAATTGGGACTAGCGGAGAAAGAGACCCAGTACTTC. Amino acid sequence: CASSQLGLAEKETQYF.

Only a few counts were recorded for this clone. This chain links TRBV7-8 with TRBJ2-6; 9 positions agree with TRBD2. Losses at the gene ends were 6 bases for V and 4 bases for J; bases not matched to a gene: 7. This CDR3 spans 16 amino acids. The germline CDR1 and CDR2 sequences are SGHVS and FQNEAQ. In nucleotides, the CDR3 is TGTGCCAGCAGTGATAGCGGGGGTGAAGGGGCCAACGTCCTGACTTTC. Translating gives CASSDSGGEGANVLTF.

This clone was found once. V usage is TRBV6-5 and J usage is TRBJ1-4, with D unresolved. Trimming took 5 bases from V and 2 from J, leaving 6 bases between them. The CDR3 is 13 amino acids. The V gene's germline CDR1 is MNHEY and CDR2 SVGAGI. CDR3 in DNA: TGTGCCAGCAGTGAAGGGACTAATGAAAAACTGTTTTTT. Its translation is CASSEGTNEKLFF.

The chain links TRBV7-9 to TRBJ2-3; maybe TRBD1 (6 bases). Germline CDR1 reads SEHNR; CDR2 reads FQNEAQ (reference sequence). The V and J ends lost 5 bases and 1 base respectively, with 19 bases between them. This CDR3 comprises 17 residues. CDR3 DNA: TGTGCCAGCAGCCAGGGGTGGAAGGCCGGAGGCACAGATACGCAGTATTTT. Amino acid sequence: CASSQGWKAGGTDTQYF.

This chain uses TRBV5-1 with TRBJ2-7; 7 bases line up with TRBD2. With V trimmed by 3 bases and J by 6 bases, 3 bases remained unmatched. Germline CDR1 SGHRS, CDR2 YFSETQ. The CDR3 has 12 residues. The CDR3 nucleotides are TGCGCCAGCAGCTGGGGAGGGCGCGAGCAGTACTTC. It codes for CASSWGGREQYF.

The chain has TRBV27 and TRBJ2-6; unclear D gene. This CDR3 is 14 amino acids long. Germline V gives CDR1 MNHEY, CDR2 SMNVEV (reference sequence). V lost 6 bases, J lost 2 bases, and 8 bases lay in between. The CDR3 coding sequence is TGTGCCAGCAGCTCGAGGACTGGGGCCAACGTCCTGACTTTC. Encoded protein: CASSSRTGANVLTF. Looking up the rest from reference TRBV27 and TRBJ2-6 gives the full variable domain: EAQVTQNPRYLITVTGKKLTVTCSQNMNHEYMSWYRQDPGLGLRQIYYSMNVEVTDKGDVPEGYKVSRKEKRNFPLILESPSPNQTSLYFCASSSRTGANVLTFGAGSRLTVL.

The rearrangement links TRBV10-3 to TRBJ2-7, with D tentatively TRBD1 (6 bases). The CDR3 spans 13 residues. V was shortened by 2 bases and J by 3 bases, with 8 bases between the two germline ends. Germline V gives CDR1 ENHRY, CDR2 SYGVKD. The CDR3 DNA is TGTGCCATCAGTGAGCAGGGGATCTACGAGCAGTACTTC. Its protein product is CAISEQGIYEQYF.

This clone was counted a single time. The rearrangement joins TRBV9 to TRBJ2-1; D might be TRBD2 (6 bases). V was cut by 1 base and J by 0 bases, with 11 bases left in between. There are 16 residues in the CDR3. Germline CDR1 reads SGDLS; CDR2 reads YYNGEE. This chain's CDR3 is CASSVRSGGSYNEQFF. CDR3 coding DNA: TGTGCCAGCAGCGTAAGGTCCGGGGGCTCCTACAATGAGCAGTTCTTC.

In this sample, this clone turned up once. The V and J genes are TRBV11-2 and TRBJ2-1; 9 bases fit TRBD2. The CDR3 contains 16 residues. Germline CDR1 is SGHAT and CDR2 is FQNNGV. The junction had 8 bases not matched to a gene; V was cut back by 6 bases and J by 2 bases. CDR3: CASSQGVAGAYNEQFF. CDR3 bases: TGTGCCAGCAGTCAGGGGGTAGCGGGAGCCTACAATGAGCAGTTCTTC.

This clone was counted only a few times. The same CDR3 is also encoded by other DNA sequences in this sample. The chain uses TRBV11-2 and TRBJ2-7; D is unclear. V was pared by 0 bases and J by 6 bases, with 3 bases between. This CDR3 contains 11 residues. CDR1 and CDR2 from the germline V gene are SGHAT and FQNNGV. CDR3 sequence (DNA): TGTGCCAGCAGCTTAGAAGGCGAGCAGTACTTC. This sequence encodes CASSLEGEQYF. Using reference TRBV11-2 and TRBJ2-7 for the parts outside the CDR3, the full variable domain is EAGVAQSPRYKIIEKRQSVAFWCNPISGHATLYWYQQILGQGPKLLIQFQNNGVVDDSQLPKDRFSAERLKGVDSTLKIQPAKLEDSAVYLCASSLEGEQYFGPGTRLTVT.

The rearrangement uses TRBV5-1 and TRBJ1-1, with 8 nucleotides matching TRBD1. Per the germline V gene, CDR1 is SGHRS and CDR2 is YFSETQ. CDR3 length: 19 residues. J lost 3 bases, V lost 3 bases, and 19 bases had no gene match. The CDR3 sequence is CASSSNFGTGLRGDTEAFF. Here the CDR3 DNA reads TGCGCCAGCAGCTCTAATTTCGGGACAGGCCTCAGGGGGGACACTGAAGCTTTCTTT.

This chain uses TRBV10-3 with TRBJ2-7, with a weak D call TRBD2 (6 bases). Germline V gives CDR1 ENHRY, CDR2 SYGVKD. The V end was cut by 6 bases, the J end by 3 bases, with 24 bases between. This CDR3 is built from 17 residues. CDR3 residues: CAISQDIPGLGGYEQYF. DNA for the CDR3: TGTGCCATCAGCCAGGATATACCGGGTCTGGGGGGCTACGAGCAGTACTTC.

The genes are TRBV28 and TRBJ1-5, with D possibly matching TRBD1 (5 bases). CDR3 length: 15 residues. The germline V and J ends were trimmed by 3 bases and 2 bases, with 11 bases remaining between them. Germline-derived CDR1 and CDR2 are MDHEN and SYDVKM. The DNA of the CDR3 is TGTGCCAGCAGTTTCCCAGGGACGGGCAATCAGCCCCAGCATTTT. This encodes CASSFPGTGNQPQHF.

CDR3 DNA: TGTGCCAGCAAGCACGTGGAGGGAGGGCCTAATACGCAGTATTTT. This codes for CASKHVEGGPNTQYF. This chain joins TRBV5-4 and TRBJ2-3, with 7 positions matching TRBD2. The germline V gene encodes CDR1 SGHNT and CDR2 YYREEE (reference sequence). The CDR3 has 15 amino acids. V lost 6 bases and J lost 7; bases outside the gene matches: 14.

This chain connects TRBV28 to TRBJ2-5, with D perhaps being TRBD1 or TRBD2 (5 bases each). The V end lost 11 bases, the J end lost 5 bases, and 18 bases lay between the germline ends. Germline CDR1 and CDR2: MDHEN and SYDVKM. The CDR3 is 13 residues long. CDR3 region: CASDRGRGETQYF. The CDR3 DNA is TGTGCCTCCGACCGGGGAAGGGGCGAGACCCAGTACTTC.

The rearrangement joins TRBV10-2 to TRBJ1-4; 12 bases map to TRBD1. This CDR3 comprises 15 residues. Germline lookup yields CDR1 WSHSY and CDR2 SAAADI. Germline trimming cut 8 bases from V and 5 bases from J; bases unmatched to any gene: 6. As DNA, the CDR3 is TGCGCCAGCTGGGACAGGGGGCTCCAGAATGAAAAACTGTTTTTT. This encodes CASWDRGLQNEKLFF.

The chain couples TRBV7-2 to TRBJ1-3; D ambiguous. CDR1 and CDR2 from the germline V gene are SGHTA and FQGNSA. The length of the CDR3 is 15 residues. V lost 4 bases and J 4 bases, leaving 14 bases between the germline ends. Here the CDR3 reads CASSSPGRLGNTIYF. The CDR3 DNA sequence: TGTGCCAGCAGCTCGCCGGGAAGGTTGGGAAACACCATATATTTT. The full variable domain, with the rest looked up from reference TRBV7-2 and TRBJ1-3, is GAGVSQSPSNKVTEKGKDVELRCDPISGHTALYWYRQSLGQGLEFLIYFQGNSAPDKSGLPSDRFSAERTGGSVSTLTIQRTQQEDSAVYLCASSSPGRLGNTIYFGEGSWLTVV.

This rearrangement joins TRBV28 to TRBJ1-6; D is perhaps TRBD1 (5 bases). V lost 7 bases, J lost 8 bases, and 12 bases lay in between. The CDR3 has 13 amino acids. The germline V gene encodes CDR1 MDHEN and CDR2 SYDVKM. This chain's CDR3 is CASILQQDSPLHF. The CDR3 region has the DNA TGTGCCAGCATCTTACAACAGGATTCACCCCTCCACTTT.

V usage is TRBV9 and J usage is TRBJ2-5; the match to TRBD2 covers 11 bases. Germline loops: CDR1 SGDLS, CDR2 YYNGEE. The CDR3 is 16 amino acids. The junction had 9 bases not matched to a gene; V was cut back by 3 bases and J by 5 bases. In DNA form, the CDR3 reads TGTGCCAGCAGCGCTAGACTAGCGGGGATTGGGGAGACCCAGTACTTC. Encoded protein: CASSARLAGIGETQYF.

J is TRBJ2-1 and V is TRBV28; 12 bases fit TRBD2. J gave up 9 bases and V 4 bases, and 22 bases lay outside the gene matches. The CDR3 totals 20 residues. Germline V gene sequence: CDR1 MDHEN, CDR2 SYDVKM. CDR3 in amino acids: CASSSTTGGLAGSRGSEQFF. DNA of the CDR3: TGTGCCAGCAGTTCCACGACAGGGGGACTAGCGGGTTCCCGGGGTAGTGAGCAGTTCTTC.

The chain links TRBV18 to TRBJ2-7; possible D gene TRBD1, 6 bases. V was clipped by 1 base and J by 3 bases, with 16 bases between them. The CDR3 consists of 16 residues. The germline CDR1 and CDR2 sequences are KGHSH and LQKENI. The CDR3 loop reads CASSPLSVQGIYEQYF. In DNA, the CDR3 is TGTGCCAGCTCACCACTGAGCGTACAGGGAATCTACGAGCAGTACTTC.

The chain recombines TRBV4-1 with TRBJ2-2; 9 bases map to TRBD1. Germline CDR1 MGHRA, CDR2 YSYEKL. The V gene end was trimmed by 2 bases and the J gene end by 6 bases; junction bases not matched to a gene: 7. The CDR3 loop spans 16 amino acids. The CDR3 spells CASSQTGGRTPGELFF. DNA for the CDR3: TGCGCCAGCAGCCAAACAGGGGGCCGAACTCCCGGGGAGCTGTTTTTT.

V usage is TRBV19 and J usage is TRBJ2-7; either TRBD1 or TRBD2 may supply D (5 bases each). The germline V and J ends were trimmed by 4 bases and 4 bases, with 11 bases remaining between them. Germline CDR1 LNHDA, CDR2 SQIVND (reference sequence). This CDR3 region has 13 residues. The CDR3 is CASSNRGRYEQYF. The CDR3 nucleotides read TGTGCCAGTAGTAACCGGGGCCGTTACGAGCAGTACTTC.

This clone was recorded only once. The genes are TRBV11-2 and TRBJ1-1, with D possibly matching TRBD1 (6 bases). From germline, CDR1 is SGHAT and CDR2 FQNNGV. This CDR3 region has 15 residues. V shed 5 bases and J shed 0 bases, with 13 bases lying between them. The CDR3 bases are TGTGCCAGCAGCCGAGTGAGGGGGATGAACACTGAAGCTTTCTTT. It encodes CASSRVRGMNTEAFF.

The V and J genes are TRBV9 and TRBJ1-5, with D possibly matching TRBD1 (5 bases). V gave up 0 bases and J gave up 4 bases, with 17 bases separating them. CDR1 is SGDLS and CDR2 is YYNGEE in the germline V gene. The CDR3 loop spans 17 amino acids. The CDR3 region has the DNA TGTGCCAGCAGCGTAGCTACATGGGGGGAAAGAAATCAGCCCCAGCATTTT. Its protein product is CASSVATWGERNQPQHF.